This T cell receptor beta chain was sequenced during a study of response to subunit inactivated influenza vaccine (dated by TCRdb to the late 2010s). Notes on the research overall: Deep quantitative T cell receptor repertoire profiling was used in the study to track responses to a trivalent subunit inactivated influenza vaccine.

Its CDR3 holds 16 amino acids, cysteine through phenylalanine. Solely the CDR3 DNA is kept, with 48 bases framed from the first base. The germline V gene yields SQVTM for CDR1 and ANQGSEA for CDR2. The junction shows trimming of 0 bases on V and 5 bases on J, and the gene matches do not reach 9 bases of it. This clonotype was seen ten or more times. The antigen this receptor binds is unknown. The record has no base qualities; no much larger clone is one base away. Library preparation employed RT-PCR. These reads were obtained on an Illumina HiSeq 2500. TCRdb reanalyzed the raw reads on its own, using fastp at Q25 for trimming and MiXCR for clone calling, and kept in-frame beta chains. Under each unique CDR3 protein, matching rows form one entry showing the most common genes and DNA. For this sample there are about 540,000 distinct CDR3 sequences; approximately 24% appear just once. Around 2.8% of the sample is taken by the ten largest.

The research as a whole found: According to the authors, only a limited number of new T cells may be recruited by each seasonal influenza vaccination.

These same data were also listed under a study on T cells expressing NK-cell markers. Per that second paper: TCR beta cDNA libraries were made by 5'RACE template switching that added a universal primer site and unique molecular identifiers. In sorted CD3+CD56+NKG2C+, CD3+CD56+NKG2C- and CD3+CD56-NKG2C+ T-cell subsets from about 8 donors, TCR beta-chain repertoires were profiled. Of the eight sequenced donors, seven were found to be HCMV-seropositive and one was found to be HCMV-seronegative. To restrict sorting to alphabetaTCR-expressing T cells, an anti-gammadeltaTCR antibody was added in several experiments. For six donors, the dominant CD3+CD56+NKG2C+ clonotypes were among the top 10 CD8+ clonotypes and accounted for about 1.0-8% of CD8+ T cells. Those dominant clonotypes were again the most abundant among CD3+CD56-NKG2C+ cells in a handful of donors, at about 25-65%. Whether the expanded NKG2C-expressing T cell clones were specific for HCMV antigens was left unclear. The eight sequenced donors were randomly selected healthy volunteers, three men and five women. HCMV-specific IgG was detected in serum with a commercial ELISA kit to determine HCMV serostatus. Peripheral blood mononuclear cells were isolated from blood by Ficoll density gradient centrifugation. CD4+ and CD8+ T cells were isolated from PBMC by magnetic immunoseparation with Miltenyi isolation kits. cDNA synthesis was primed from the TCR beta constant segment, followed by two successive PCR amplification steps. Illumina HiSeq 2000/2500, MiSeq or NextSeq was used to sequence libraries as 2 x 150 bp reads. MIGEC handled demultiplexing of the reads and grouping by UMI, while MiTCR was used to assemble and quantify clonotypes. To exclude erroneous sequences, only TCR cDNA sequences supported by at least two reads were retained. The tcR package was used for downstream repertoire analysis, and clonotypes were matched between fractions using CDR3 nucleotide sequence together with V segment. VDJmatch was used to annotate antigen specificity against VDJdb, with one amino acid substitution in CDR3 allowed.

The TCR originated in a man in his fifties or sixties who received an inactivated influenza vaccine. Donor details come from another sample of the same person, matched by shared clones. The chain links TRBV29-1 with TRBJ2-1, with 8 central nucleotides matching TRBD2. Here the sequenced sample was CD4+ T cells sorted from PBMCs, taken approximately 13 days after vaccination. The DNA reads TGCAGCGTTGAAGAGAGTGGTAGCGGGGCCCACAATGAGCAGTTCTTC. The translation is CSVEESGSGAHNEQFF.